Listed below are T cell receptor beta chains from one sample, sequenced in a study of cytomegalovirus exposure and HLA in healthy donors. Profiled with immunoSEQ multiplex PCR; TCRdb holds only in-frame clones, not every one. The table lists about 74,000 clones, around 94% of them singletons. Specimen: PBMCs. All receptors come from a woman between 18 and 29 years old in good health and CMV-seropositive. CDR3s include the opening cysteine and the closing phenylalanine or tryptophan. Fields, in order: D gene, CDR3 length, J gene, clone size, V gene, CDR3 DNA, CDR3 protein. D genes are given only for firm matches. Clone size, where shown, is once, few, many, or a class for clones that have expanded.

d_call: TRBD1; cdr3_length: 12; j_call: TRBJ2-7; clone_size: once; v_call: TRBV29-1; cdr3_nt: TGCAGCGGCGGGACAGGTCAGTACGAGCAGTACTTC; cdr3_aa: CSGGTGQYEQYF
d_call: TRBD2; cdr3_length: 22; j_call: TRBJ2-5; clone_size: .; v_call: TRBV2; cdr3_nt: TGTGCCAGCAGTGAATATGCGACTAGCGAACTGGGTGGCATTTTCCGGCAAGAGACCCAGTACTTC; cdr3_aa: CASSEYATSELGGIFRQETQYF
d_call: .; cdr3_length: 12; j_call: TRBJ2-3; clone_size: .; v_call: TRBV30; cdr3_nt: TGTGCCTGGAGCACAACGGGAGATACGCAGTATTTT; cdr3_aa: CAWSTTGDTQYF
d_call: .; cdr3_length: 13; j_call: TRBJ1-2; clone_size: .; v_call: TRBV14; cdr3_nt: TGTGCCAGCAGCGCCCACAGAGTCTATGGCTACACCTTC; cdr3_aa: CASSAHRVYGYTF
d_call: TRBD1; cdr3_length: 15; j_call: TRBJ2-2; clone_size: .; v_call: TRBV27; cdr3_nt: TGTGCCAGCCGTATTACAGGGGTTTATACCGGGGAGCTGTTTTTT; cdr3_aa: CASRITGVYTGELFF
d_call: .; cdr3_length: 15; j_call: TRBJ2-1; clone_size: .; v_call: TRBV11-2; cdr3_nt: TGTGCCAGCAGCGTAGGACGGGACTTTATGGCTGAGCAGTTCTTC; cdr3_aa: CASSVGRDFMAEQFF
d_call: TRBD2; cdr3_length: 18; j_call: TRBJ2-3; clone_size: .; v_call: TRBV9; cdr3_nt: TGTGCCAGCAGCGTAGAGAGCGGGCTAGCGGGGGGATCAGATACGCAGTATTTT; cdr3_aa: CASSVESGLAGGSDTQYF
d_call: TRBD2; cdr3_length: 16; j_call: TRBJ2-2; clone_size: few; v_call: TRBV11-1; cdr3_nt: TGTGCCAGCAGCCAAGAACTAGCGGGTGTCACCGGGGAGCTGTTTTTT; cdr3_aa: CASSQELAGVTGELFF
d_call: TRBD2; cdr3_length: 18; j_call: TRBJ2-3; clone_size: few; v_call: TRBV4-1; cdr3_nt: TGCGCCAGCAGCCAAGCACTAGCGGGAGCCTCTAGCACAGATACGCAGTATTTT; cdr3_aa: CASSQALAGASSTDTQYF
d_call: .; cdr3_length: 15; j_call: TRBJ1-5; clone_size: once; v_call: TRBV18; cdr3_nt: TGTGCCAGCTCACCCACAGGGTTTGGCAATCAGCCCCAGCATTTT; cdr3_aa: CASSPTGFGNQPQHF
d_call: .; cdr3_length: 14; j_call: TRBJ2-7; clone_size: .; v_call: TRBV9; cdr3_nt: TGTGCCAGCAGCCCAGGGGCTAGCTCCTACGAGCAGTACTTC; cdr3_aa: CASSPGASSYEQYF
d_call: .; cdr3_length: 16; j_call: TRBJ2-7; clone_size: .; v_call: TRBV10-3; cdr3_nt: TGTGCCATCAGTGACCTAGGCCGGAGGGCCGGCTACGAGCAGTACTTC; cdr3_aa: CAISDLGRRAGYEQYF
d_call: TRBD1; cdr3_length: 14; j_call: TRBJ1-1; clone_size: .; v_call: TRBV23-1; cdr3_nt: TGCGCCAGCAGTCGGGACAGGGGGTGGGCTGAAGCTTTCTTT; cdr3_aa: CASSRDRGWAEAFF
d_call: TRBD1; cdr3_length: 15; j_call: TRBJ2-2; clone_size: .; v_call: TRBV27; cdr3_nt: TGTGCCAGCAGCCCCAACAGGGGGCTCACCGGGGAGCTGTTTTTT; cdr3_aa: CASSPNRGLTGELFF
d_call: .; cdr3_length: 16; j_call: TRBJ2-5; clone_size: .; v_call: TRBV21-1; cdr3_nt: TGTGCCAGCAGGGACCGGGACAGGGGGCAGGGGGAGACCCAGTACTTC; cdr3_aa: CASRDRDRGQGETQYF
d_call: .; cdr3_length: 15; j_call: TRBJ1-5; clone_size: .; v_call: TRBV19; cdr3_nt: TGTGCCAGTAGTATAGGGAGGACGCACAATCAGCCCCAGCATTTT; cdr3_aa: CASSIGRTHNQPQHF
d_call: TRBD1; cdr3_length: 15; j_call: TRBJ1-4; clone_size: once; v_call: TRBV13; cdr3_nt: TGTGCCAGCAGCCCCAACCAGGGGGCTCGGGAAAAACTGTTTTTT; cdr3_aa: CASSPNQGAREKLFF